The 12 T cell receptor beta chains given below trace back to one sample, sequenced in a study of T cell clonality in common variable immunodeficiency. These receptors have no identified antigens. Clones were read by immunoSEQ multiplex PCR, and TCRdb kept only the in-frame ones, dropping some. Singletons are absent from the sample, which has about 30,000 clones. The study's findings and limits: Fewer deletions and N-nucleotide insertions were reportedly seen in common variable immunodeficiency TCR beta sequences.

Sequences were obtained from peripheral blood mononuclear cells. The receptors shown here come from a human donor with common variable immunodeficiency.

In this sample, this clone turned up many times. Read data end 3 residues before the CDR3 end; the end is taken from the germline J gene. The V gene is TRBV5-1, the J gene TRBJ2-3, with 7 bases lining up with TRBD1. This CDR3 region has 14 residues. Germline CDR1 is SGHRS and CDR2 is YFSETQ. V shed 5 bases, J shed 2 bases, and the junction held 5 bases outside the gene matches. The CDR3 sequence is CASRMDRITDTQYF. CDR3 DNA, as far as it was read: TGCGCCAGCAGAATGGACAGGATCACAGATACG.

About this clone: Coverage ceases 3 residues before the CDR3 finishes, and the germline J gene fills in the end. The V and J genes are TRBV30 and TRBJ1-5; TRBD1 agrees at 9 bases. The CDR3 is made up of 17 amino acids. V shed 6 bases, J shed 5 bases, and the junction held 17 bases outside the gene matches. The germline CDR1 and CDR2 sequences are GTSNPN and SVGIG (reference sequence). Incomplete CDR3 DNA: TGTGCCTGCACATCTGCCCCGGGACAGGGTATGCATCAGCCC. Its protein product is CACTSAPGQGMHQP. The entire CDR3 sequence reads CACTSAPGQGMHQPQHF.

This clone was seen more than once but under ten times. The CDR3 end lies 3 residues beyond the end of the read and is filled in from the germline J gene. The chain carries TRBV7-2 and TRBJ1-1; a possible D gene is TRBD1 (5 bases). The germline gives CDR1 SGHTA, CDR2 FQGNSA. The V gene lost 7 bases and the J gene lost 3 bases, with 12 bases spanning the gap. The CDR3 contains 13 residues. The DNA read from the CDR3 is TGTGCCAGCACCTTCAGGGCGTACACTGAA. This codes for CASTFRAYTE. The full CDR3 protein reads CASTFRAYTEAFF.

Note on this clone: The read terminates 3 residues before the CDR3 end, so the remaining end is supplied by the germline J gene. The chain employs TRBV30 and TRBJ2-1; D may match TRBD1 or TRBD2 (5 bases each). Germline CDR1 GTSNPN, CDR2 SVGIG (reference sequence). Trimming took off 4 bases at V and 2 bases at J, with 12 bases between the two ends. This CDR3 contains 14 residues. CDR3 DNA, as far as it was read: TGTGCCTGGAATACCCAGGGAGCCTACAATGAG. This sequence encodes CAWNTQGAYNE. The whole CDR3 reads CAWNTQGAYNEQFF.

A note on this clone: The CDR3 goes on 3 residues after the read ends, and that part is filled in from the germline J gene. V usage is TRBV7-8 and J usage is TRBJ2-1; 8 nucleotides line up with TRBD2. This CDR3 spans 17 amino acids. Germline CDR1 reads SGHVS; CDR2 reads FQNEAQ. V lost 2 bases and J lost 0; bases outside the gene matches: 6. CDR3 sequence reads: CASSLISGEYSYNEQFF. CDR3 DNA (partial): TGTGCCAGCAGCTTAATTAGCGGGGAGTACTCCTACAATGAG.

This clone showed up just a few times. From the germline J gene comes the end of the CDR3, since the read stops 3 residues before it. The chain joins TRBV7-9 to TRBJ1-1; no clear D. The CDR3 runs 14 residues. Trimming stripped 5 bases from V and 1 base from J, with 11 bases between. Germline assignment: CDR1 SEHNR and CDR2 FQNEAQ (reference sequence). The CDR3 bases that were read are TGTGCCAGCAGCCTTTCTCTAGGGAACACTGAA. This codes for CASSLSLGNTE. The whole CDR3 sequence reads CASSLSLGNTEAFF.

This clone has only a few counts. The DNA ends 3 residues before the CDR3 does, and the rest of the CDR3 is filled in from the germline J gene. The V call is TRBV19, the J call TRBJ1-6, with D perhaps TRBD1 (5 bases). V lost 1 base and J 7 bases, leaving 11 bases between the germline ends. The CDR3 extends over 15 amino acids. Germline-derived CDR1 and CDR2 are LNHDA and SQIVND (reference sequence). The CDR3 is CASSIGVRANSPLHF. The sequenced part of the CDR3 DNA is TGTGCCAGTAGTATAGGTGTCAGGGCAAATTCACCC.

By sample fraction, this clone is medium-sized. Read data end 3 residues before the CDR3 end; the end is taken from the germline J gene. The J gene is TRBJ1-5, the V gene TRBV29-1, with a weak D call TRBD1 (5 bases). V lost 6 bases to trimming and J lost 4 bases, with 10 bases between them. CDR3 size: 12 residues. Germline lookup yields CDR1 SQVTM and CDR2 ANQGSEA. This CDR3 is CSVTGGNQPQHF. CDR3 DNA (partial): TGCAGCGTGACGGGGGGAAATCAGCCC.

This clone was seen at least ten times. The read comes to an end 3 residues before the CDR3 does, leaving the germline J gene to fill in the end. V usage is TRBV18 and J usage is TRBJ1-5; 9 bases are shared with TRBD1. Trimming removed 3 bases from V and 4 bases from J; junction bases left unmatched: 13. Germline CDR1 and CDR2: KGHSH and LQKENI. This CDR3 is built from 18 residues. CDR3 DNA (partial): TGTGCCAGCTCACCGAACCCGGGACAGGGTTGGAGAAATCAGCCC. It encodes CASSPNPGQGWRNQP. The entire CDR3 protein is CASSPNPGQGWRNQPQHF.

The table lists this clone with many counts. The DNA ends 3 residues before the CDR3 does, and the rest of the CDR3 is filled in from the germline J gene. The chain uses TRBV18 and TRBJ2-2, with 7 bases that match TRBD1. This CDR3 region has 16 residues. V shed 5 bases and J 2 bases; nucleotides not matched to a gene: 8. Germline V lookup: CDR1 KGHSH, CDR2 LQKENI. CDR3 amino acids: CASSRTGTVNTGELFF. The covered CDR3 bases are TGTGCCAGCTCAAGGACCGGGACAGTTAACACCGGGGAG.

A word on this clone: The read ends 3 residues before the CDR3 terminus; that terminus is restored from the germline J gene. V gene TRBV7-9 combines with J gene TRBJ1-2, with TRBD1 as a possible D gene (6 bases). V lost 10 bases and J lost 7, with 16 bases in between. Germline V gene lookup returns CDR1 SEHNR and CDR2 FQNEAQ (reference sequence). There are 12 residues in the CDR3. The CDR3 bases that were read are TGTGCCATCAGAAAGGGGGAGGTTGGC. It codes for CAIRKGEVG. The full CDR3 protein is CAIRKGEVGYTF.

In this sample, this clone turned up many times. Coverage ceases 3 residues before the CDR3 finishes, and the germline J gene fills in the end. The genes are TRBV19 and TRBJ2-5; D ambiguous. CDR1 is LNHDA and CDR2 is SQIVND in the germline V gene (reference sequence). V shed 5 bases and J shed 3 bases, with 10 bases lying between them. This CDR3 has 13 amino acids. CDR3 in amino acids: CASSPARKETQYF. CDR3 DNA (partial): TGTGCCAGTAGTCCCGCCAGGAAAGAGACC.